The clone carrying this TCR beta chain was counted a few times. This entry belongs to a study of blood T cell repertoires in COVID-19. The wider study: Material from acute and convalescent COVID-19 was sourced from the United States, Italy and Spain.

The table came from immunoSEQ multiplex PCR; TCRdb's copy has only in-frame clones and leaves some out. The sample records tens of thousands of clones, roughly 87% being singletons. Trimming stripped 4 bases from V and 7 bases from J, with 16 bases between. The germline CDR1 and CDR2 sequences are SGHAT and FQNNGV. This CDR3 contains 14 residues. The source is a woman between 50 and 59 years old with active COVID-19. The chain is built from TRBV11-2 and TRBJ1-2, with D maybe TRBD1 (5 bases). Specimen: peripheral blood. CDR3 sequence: CASSSRLSGGGYTF. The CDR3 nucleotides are TGTGCCAGCAGCTCCCGTCTATCGGGGGGTGGCTACACCTTC.